This TCR beta chain was identified during a study of blood T cell repertoires in COVID-19. The table came from immunoSEQ multiplex PCR; TCRdb's copy has only in-frame clones and leaves some out. The sample lists 250,000 to 300,000 clones; roughly 84% were seen once. This clone showed up just once. With 5 bases clipped from V and 0 bases from J, the junction kept 15 bases outside the gene matches. Germline-derived CDR1 and CDR2 are SNHLY and FYNNEI. There are 19 residues in the CDR3. The chain uses TRBV2 and TRBJ2-2; TRBD1 matches at 7 bases. The receptor was isolated from a man aged 55 to 70 with acute or convalescent COVID-19. Material for sequencing was peripheral blood. CDR3: CASSLTTGPTQSNTGELFF. CDR3 in DNA: TGTGCCAGCAGTCTCACGACAGGGCCGACCCAATCGAACACCGGGGAGCTGTTTTTT.